The 31 T cell receptor beta chains below were found in one sample sequenced in a study of T cell responses to AZD1222 COVID-19 vaccine. Data came from immunoSEQ multiplex PCR; TCRdb stores just in-frame clones and leaves some out. The table includes some 100,000 clones, more than 75% detected once. Sequenced here: peripheral blood, sampled on day 0 of AZD1222 vaccination. Receptors originate from an adult in good health.

The chain employs TRBV24-1 and TRBJ1-1, with D possibly matching TRBD1 (6 bases). Germline V gene sequence: CDR1 KGHDR, CDR2 SFDVKD. The ends were cut back, 9 bases at V and 1 base at J, with 11 bases in the middle. There are 13 residues in the CDR3. The DNA for the CDR3 is TGTGCCACCCAGGGACATCAGAACACTGAAGCTTTCTTT. This sequence encodes CATQGHQNTEAFF.

V gene TRBV7-2 combines with J gene TRBJ2-3; TRBD1 matches 8 bases. Germline CDR1 reads SGHTA; CDR2 reads FQGNSA. V lost 5 bases to trimming and J lost 1 base; unmatched junction nucleotides: 8. This CDR3 comprises 16 residues. The CDR3 coding sequence is TGTGCCAGCAGCCTCCAAGGGACAGGAGGCACAGATACGCAGTATTTT. Encoded protein: CASSLQGTGGTDTQYF.

This sequence joins TRBV25-1 and TRBJ1-4, with TRBD1 as a possible D gene (6 bases). The CDR3 loop spans 15 amino acids. Germline lookup yields CDR1 MGHDK and CDR2 SYGVNS. V dropped 4 bases and J dropped 7 bases, with 16 bases sitting between them. Written as DNA, the CDR3 is TGTGCCAGCAGTGTCACAGGGATGGCGGGTGAAAAACTGTTTTTT. Translating gives CASSVTGMAGEKLFF. The variable domain in full, with the rest retrieved from reference TRBV25-1 and TRBJ1-4, is EADIYQTPRYLVIGTGKKITLECSQTMGHDKMYWYQQDPGMELHLIHYSYGVNSTEKGDLSSESTVSRIRTEHFPLTLESARPSHTSQYLCASSVTGMAGEKLFFGSGTQLSVL.

The chain carries TRBV6-6 and TRBJ1-4; D remains unclear. The CDR3 consists of 14 residues. V lost 5 bases and J 2 bases, leaving 9 bases between the germline ends. Germline CDR1 and CDR2: MNHNY and SVGAGI (reference sequence). This CDR3 reads CASSDRTTNEKLFF. The CDR3, as DNA: TGTGCCAGCAGTGACCGTACGACTAATGAAAAACTGTTTTTT.

The rearrangement joins TRBV10-3 to TRBJ2-3; TRBD1 agrees at 10 bases. With 11 bases clipped from V and 6 bases from J, the junction kept 5 bases outside the gene matches. CDR1 is ENHRY, CDR2 SYGVKD, per germline. There are 12 residues in the CDR3. The CDR3 loop reads CASGTGVDTQYF. DNA for the CDR3: TGTGCCTCCGGGACAGGGGTTGATACGCAGTATTTT.

The rearrangement joins TRBV5-4 to TRBJ2-7; a possible D gene is TRBD1 (5 bases). The germline V gene has CDR1 SGHNT and CDR2 YYREEE (reference sequence). V shed 5 bases and J shed 2 bases, with 20 bases lying between them. This CDR3 region has 16 residues. As DNA, the CDR3 is TGTGCCAGCAGTGACAAAAAGGGCAGGGCCACCTACGAGCAGTACTTC. Encoded protein: CASSDKKGRATYEQYF.

The rearrangement links TRBV7-9 to TRBJ1-6; 8 bases are a match to TRBD1. The CDR3 extends over 16 amino acids. V trimming: 2 bases; J trimming: 5 bases; junction bases outside the gene matches: 5. Per the germline V gene, CDR1 is SEHNR and CDR2 is FQNEAQ (reference sequence). For the CDR3, the DNA is TGTGCCAGCAGCTTATTGCGGACAGGGAATAATTCACCCCTCCACTTT. It yields the protein CASSLLRTGNNSPLHF.

The rearrangement links TRBV24-1 to TRBJ2-2, with D tentatively TRBD1 (6 bases). Germline V CDR1 and CDR2: KGHDR, SFDVKD. V gave up 4 bases and J gave up 5 bases, with 10 bases separating them. The CDR3 runs 14 residues. The CDR3 sequence is CATSETGRTGELFF. The CDR3 DNA follows: TGTGCCACCAGTGAAACAGGGCGGACCGGGGAGCTGTTTTTT.

The rearrangement links TRBV3-1 (or the pseudogene TRBV3-2) to TRBJ2-7; D is undetermined. Trimming took off 3 bases at V and 3 bases at J, with 6 bases between the two ends. The CDR3 totals 12 residues. The germline CDR1 and CDR2 sequences are LGHDT and YNNKEL (reference sequence). The CDR3, as DNA: TGTGCCAGCAGCCAGTCTAACTACGAGCAGTACTTC. Protein: CASSQSNYEQYF.

This chain joins TRBV18 and TRBJ2-7; TRBD1 matches at 7 bases. Germline CDR1 reads KGHSH; CDR2 reads LQKENI. The CDR3 sequence is 14 residues long. Trimming at V came to 6 bases and at J to 3 bases, leaving 8 bases not matched to a gene. For the CDR3, the DNA is TGTGCCAGCTCGCACGAGACAGGGCACTACGAGCAGTACTTC. Protein sequence: CASSHETGHYEQYF.

This clone was seen a handful of times. This chain links TRBV7-9 with TRBJ2-1, with TRBD2 matching 11 bases. The germline V gene encodes CDR1 SEHNR and CDR2 FQNEAQ (reference sequence). After removal of 2 bases from V and 0 bases from J, the junction contained 9 bases not matched to a gene. The CDR3 spans 19 residues. This CDR3 is CASSLRQGLADGSYNEQFF. In nucleotides, the CDR3 is TGTGCCAGCAGCTTACGTCAGGGACTAGCGGACGGCTCCTACAATGAGCAGTTCTTC.

This chain's CDR3 is CASSRVNTEAFF. In DNA, the CDR3 is TGCGCCAGCAGTCGGGTGAACACTGAAGCTTTCTTT. This sequence joins TRBV23-1 and TRBJ1-1, with no clear D. TRBV23-1 is reported as an ORF; its role is uncertain. The length of the CDR3 is 12 residues. V was clipped by 4 bases and J by 0 bases, with 3 bases between them.

The CDR3 sequence is CASSTGTLIVDTQYF. In nucleotides, the CDR3 is TGTGCCAGCAGTACCGGGACTCTTATAGTAGATACGCAGTATTTT. J is TRBJ2-3 and V is TRBV25-1; TRBD2 might be the D (6 bases). V gave up 5 bases and J gave up 5 bases, with 17 bases separating them. The germline V gene has CDR1 MGHDK and CDR2 SYGVNS. This CDR3 is 15 amino acids long.

This clone was observed once. The V call is TRBV5-4, the J call TRBJ2-5, with a possible D match to TRBD2 (5 bases). Trimming took off 3 bases at V and 4 bases at J, with 10 bases between the two ends. Looked up from germline, CDR1 is SGHNT and CDR2 is YYREEE (reference sequence). This CDR3 contains 13 residues. CDR3 DNA sequence: TGTGCCAGCAGCTATGGAGGCGGAGAGACCCAGTACTTC. As protein: CASSYGGGETQYF.

V usage is TRBV19 and J usage is TRBJ2-6; possible D gene TRBD2, 5 bases. Germline V gene data show CDR1 as LNHDA and CDR2 as SQIVND (reference sequence). V lost 7 bases to trimming and J lost 1 base, with 11 bases between them. The CDR3 extends over 15 amino acids. CDR3: CASTRGSSGANVLTF. The CDR3, as DNA: TGTGCCAGTACCCGGGGTAGTTCTGGGGCCAACGTCCTGACTTTC.

The rearrangement links TRBV24-1 to TRBJ1-1; 7 bases line up with TRBD1. Unmatched junction bases numbered 4, after V lost 7 bases and J lost 3 bases. Per germline, CDR1 KGHDR and CDR2 SFDVKD. CDR3 length: 13 residues. The CDR3 DNA follows: TGTGCCACCAGGAGACAGGGACACACTGAAGCTTTCTTT. Protein product: CATRRQGHTEAFF.

The chain recombines TRBV4-2 with TRBJ2-1, with D unclear. Germline CDR1 is LGHNA and CDR2 is YNFKEQ. The CDR3 has 16 residues. Trimming pared 0 bases from V and 4 bases from J, leaving 13 bases between. The CDR3 protein is CASSQDSAEKYNEQFF. The CDR3, as DNA: TGTGCCAGCAGCCAAGATTCTGCGGAGAAGTACAATGAGCAGTTCTTC.

The rearrangement joins TRBV21-1 to TRBJ1-4. TRBV21-1 represents a pseudogene. The CDR3 contains 13 residues. The CDR3 nucleotides read TGTGCCAGCAGCAAAGTCTTTAATGAAAAACTGTTTTTT. Translated, it gives CASSKVFNEKLFF.

The V call is TRBV6-2 or TRBV6-3, the J call TRBJ2-1; 10 bases map to TRBD2. The V segment lost 2 bases and the J segment 9 bases; nucleotides outside the gene matches: 4. This CDR3 is 14 amino acids long. CDR1 and CDR2 from the germline V gene are MNHEY and SVGEGT. The CDR3 nucleotides are TGTGCCAGCAGTTACCTAGCGGGAGAGGGTGAGCAGTTCTTC. This codes for CASSYLAGEGEQFF.

This chain links TRBV6-5 with TRBJ2-1, with D unresolved. CDR3 size: 14 residues. The germline V and J ends were trimmed by 2 bases and 3 bases, with 8 bases remaining between them. Germline CDR1 and CDR2: MNHEY and SVGAGI. For the CDR3, the DNA is TGTGCCAGCAGTTACGACGGGCACTACAATGAGCAGTTCTTC. It codes for CASSYDGHYNEQFF.

The rearrangement uses TRBV6-5 and TRBJ1-1; maybe TRBD1 (6 bases). The CDR3 runs to 15 residues. V was shortened by 8 bases and J by 6 bases, with 22 bases between the two germline ends. Germline V lookup: CDR1 MNHEY, CDR2 SVGAGI. CDR3 amino acids: CASQLKMNRDSEAFF. Written as DNA, the CDR3 is TGTGCCAGCCAACTGAAAATGAACAGGGACTCTGAAGCTTTCTTT.

V usage is TRBV7-2 and J usage is TRBJ1-1, with D tentatively TRBD1 (6 bases). CDR3 length: 14 amino acids. Germline loops: CDR1 SGHTA, CDR2 FQGNSA. V lost 3 bases to trimming and J lost 2 bases, with 10 bases between them. The DNA for the CDR3 is TGTGCCAGCAGCTTCTTTGGGGGCAACACTGAAGCTTTCTTT. Amino acid sequence: CASSFFGGNTEAFF.

The chain joins TRBV13 to TRBJ2-6; D tentatively reads TRBD1 or TRBD2 (5 bases each). The CDR3 consists of 16 residues. Germline CDR1 PRHDT, CDR2 FYEKMQ (reference sequence). V dropped 5 bases and J dropped 0 bases, with 11 bases sitting between them. CDR3 sequence (DNA): TGTGCCAGCAGCCTGGTTGGGGGCTCTGGGGCCAACGTCCTGACTTTC. Translating it yields CASSLVGGSGANVLTF.

CDR3 in DNA: TGTGCCATCCGCGGTCCGGGGCCCTACGAGCAGTACTTC. It specifies CAIRGPGPYEQYF. This chain joins TRBV6-5 and TRBJ2-7; D assignment may be TRBD1 or TRBD2 (5 bases each). CDR1 MNHEY and CDR2 SVGAGI come from the germline V gene. V lost 10 bases, J lost 2 bases, and 15 bases lay in between. The CDR3 length is 13 residues.

The CDR3: CASSGWTGGDPEAFF. Here the CDR3 DNA reads TGTGCCAGCAGCGGCTGGACAGGGGGCGACCCTGAAGCTTTCTTT. V gene TRBV5-4 combines with J gene TRBJ1-1; TRBD1 matches at 11 bases. The CDR3 sequence is 15 residues long. V trimming: 4 bases; J trimming: 6 bases; junction bases outside the gene matches: 8. CDR1 is SGHNT, CDR2 YYREEE, per germline (reference sequence).

This clone was found once. The J gene is TRBJ1-3, the V gene TRBV5-1; tentatively, D is TRBD1 (5 bases). CDR3 length: 14 residues. CDR1 is SGHRS, CDR2 YFSETQ, per germline. V lost 4 bases and J lost 0, with 8 bases in between. The CDR3 sequence is CASSAGTSGNTIYF. CDR3 bases: TGCGCCAGCAGCGCCGGGACCTCTGGAAACACCATATATTTT.

In its sample, this clone was seen once. The chain combines TRBV27 with TRBJ1-3, with D tentatively TRBD1 (5 bases). CDR1 is MNHEY and CDR2 is SMNVEV in the germline V gene (reference sequence). This CDR3 contains 14 residues. V lost 6 bases to trimming and J lost 4 bases, with 13 bases between them. The CDR3 region is CASRERGSGNTIYF. CDR3 nucleotide sequence: TGTGCCAGCAGGGAACGGGGGTCAGGAAACACCATATATTTT.

The chain couples TRBV12-3 or TRBV12-4 to TRBJ1-1, with TRBD1 matching 7 bases. This CDR3 is built from 12 residues. Trimming cost V 6 bases and J 7 bases; bases outside gene matches: 5. CDR3 sequence (DNA): TGTGCCAGCAGCCGACAGGGAGTTGAAGCTTTCTTT. Protein sequence: CASSRQGVEAFF.

The chain employs TRBV15 and TRBJ2-1, with 10 nucleotides matching TRBD2. Germline values: CDR1 LNHNV, CDR2 YYDKDF (reference sequence). The CDR3 extends over 18 amino acids. V was clipped by 3 bases and J by 0 bases; unmatched bases: 8. CDR3 bases: TGTGCCACCAGCAGTCCGGGACTAGCGTTCAGCTCCTACAATGAGCAGTTCTTC. It is translated as CATSSPGLAFSSYNEQFF.

The chain employs TRBV5-5 and TRBJ2-4, with D maybe TRBD1 (6 bases). This CDR3 is 18 amino acids long. The germline V gene has CDR1 SGHKS and CDR2 YYEKEE (reference sequence). V dropped 6 bases and J dropped 2 bases, with 24 bases sitting between them. The CDR3 DNA is TGTGCCAGCACCTACACAGGGACCCCGGGTTATCCCAAAAACATTCAGTACTTC. This encodes CASTYTGTPGYPKNIQYF.

V is TRBV4-1 and J is TRBJ1-5, with a possible D match to TRBD1 (5 bases). V shed 0 bases and J shed 1 base, with 10 bases lying between them. Germline CDR1 reads MGHRA; CDR2 reads YSYEKL. There are 16 residues in the CDR3. The CDR3 spells CASSQERAGSNQPQHF. The CDR3 DNA reads TGCGCCAGCAGCCAAGAGAGGGCAGGGAGCAATCAGCCCCAGCATTTT.